This T cell receptor (beta chain) was captured in a study of blood T cells in healthy people across ages. Study-wide findings and caveats: The diversity estimates, figures obtained from one million T cells, were considered underestimates.

This clonotype was counted only a few times. Antigen unknown. The second PCR ran roughly 6 to 11 cycles with a sample-barcoded 5' primer and J-beta primers. Each of the samples gave a minimum of 2.5 million paired-end reads that contained CDR3. Each CDR3 protein gets one entry after TCRdb re-called the 5' RACE reads with MiXCR. The sample consists of hundreds of thousands of distinct CDR3 sequences, 25% to 30% of them appearing once. The CDR3 consists of 14 residues. Unmatched junction bases numbered 5, after V lost 6 bases and J lost 0 bases. The germline V gene encodes CDR1 MNHEY and CDR2 SMNVEV (reference sequence). Each sample used at least 6 million PBMCs.

The specimen was blood. This TCR came from an elderly woman in good health. The rearrangement joins TRBV27 to TRBJ2-7; 7 bases fit TRBD2. The CDR3, as DNA: TGTGCCAGCAGGCCCGGGGGGAGCTCCTACGAGCAGTACTTC. This encodes CASRPGGSSYEQYF.